The rows below give T cell receptor beta chains drawn from one sample of a study of OX40 agonist ivuxolimab in advanced cancers. Measured with immunoSEQ multiplex PCR; TCRdb has only the in-frame clones, and not every one. In the table there are tens of thousands of clones, about 93% of which are singletons. Here the sequenced sample was CD4+ or CD8+ T cells sorted from blood, taken in a trial of the OX40 agonist ivuxolimab. The source of these receptors is an adult with an advanced solid tumor such as melanoma, head and neck, liver or kidney cancer. Both conserved end residues are part of each CDR3. The D gene is left open where the match is weak. Not every row has a clone size; where given, it reads once, few, many or a size class.

clone size: .
V gene: TRBV6-5
D gene: .
J gene: TRBJ2-7
CDR3 protein: CASSPVQEGEQYF
CDR3 DNA: TGTGCCAGCAGCCCTGTTCAAGAGGGCGAGCAGTACTTC

clone size: .
V gene: TRBV5-1
D gene: .
J gene: TRBJ1-5
CDR3 protein: CASSLGRPNQPQHF
CDR3 DNA: TGCGCCAGCAGCTTGGGCCGTCCCAATCAGCCCCAGCATTTT

clone size: .
V gene: TRBV5-4
D gene: .
J gene: TRBJ1-4
CDR3 protein: CASSFGVNEKLFF
CDR3 DNA: TGTGCCAGCAGCTTTGGAGTTAATGAAAAACTGTTTTTT

clone size: .
V gene: TRBV15
D gene: .
J gene: TRBJ1-4
CDR3 protein: CATSRPQTGSNEKLFF
CDR3 DNA: TGTGCCACCAGCAGACCTCAGACAGGTTCGAATGAAAAACTGTTTTTT

clone size: .
V gene: TRBV19
D gene: .
J gene: TRBJ1-1
CDR3 protein: CASSMWGGSEAFF
CDR3 DNA: TGTGCCAGTAGTATGTGGGGCGGGTCCGAAGCTTTCTTT

clone size: .
V gene: TRBV4-2
D gene: .
J gene: TRBJ2-7
CDR3 protein: CASSQVLRIYEQYF
CDR3 DNA: TGTGCCAGCAGCCAAGTTCTGAGGATCTACGAGCAGTACTTC

clone size: .
V gene: TRBV6-5
D gene: .
J gene: TRBJ2-1
CDR3 protein: CASSLGLAPNEQFF
CDR3 DNA: TGTGCCAGCAGCTTGGGACTCGCGCCCAATGAGCAGTTCTTC

clone size: .
V gene: TRBV15
D gene: .
J gene: TRBJ1-5
CDR3 protein: CATRKEGGNNQPQHF
CDR3 DNA: TGTGCCACCAGAAAGGAGGGCGGAAACAATCAGCCCCAGCATTTT

clone size: .
V gene: TRBV9
D gene: .
J gene: TRBJ2-7
CDR3 protein: CASSVETGPYEQYF
CDR3 DNA: TGTGCCAGCAGCGTAGAAACAGGGCCCTACGAGCAGTACTTC

clone size: .
V gene: TRBV4-3
D gene: .
J gene: TRBJ1-2
CDR3 protein: CASSQDTGGNYGYTF
CDR3 DNA: TGCGCCAGCAGCCAAGACACCGGGGGAAACTATGGCTACACCTTC

clone size: .
V gene: TRBV6-1
D gene: TRBD2
J gene: TRBJ2-7
CDR3 protein: CASSDGSGRAYEQYF
CDR3 DNA: TGTGCCAGCAGTGATGGTAGCGGGAGGGCCTACGAGCAGTACTTC

clone size: .
V gene: TRBV19
D gene: .
J gene: TRBJ1-5
CDR3 protein: CASSIWDLNQPQHF
CDR3 DNA: TGTGCCAGTAGTATATGGGACCTCAATCAGCCCCAGCATTTT

clone size: .
V gene: TRBV28
D gene: .
J gene: TRBJ2-7
CDR3 protein: CASSAAGFSYEQYF
CDR3 DNA: TGTGCCAGCAGCGCCGCCGGGTTCTCCTACGAGCAGTACTTC

clone size: .
V gene: TRBV1
D gene: .
J gene: TRBJ2-3
CDR3 protein: CTSSPRSCTQYF
CDR3 DNA: TGCACCAGCAGCCCTAGATCCTGTACGCAGTATTTT

clone size: .
V gene: TRBV6-6
D gene: .
J gene: TRBJ2-7
CDR3 protein: CASSYGYTSSYEQYF
CDR3 DNA: TGTGCCAGCAGTTACGGCTACACCAGCTCCTACGAGCAGTACTTC

clone size: .
V gene: TRBV11-3
D gene: TRBD2
J gene: TRBJ2-5
CDR3 protein: CASSSRLAGGGETQYF
CDR3 DNA: TGTGCCAGCAGCTCGAGACTAGCGGGAGGCGGGGAGACCCAGTACTTC

clone size: .
V gene: TRBV6-1
D gene: .
J gene: TRBJ1-2
CDR3 protein: CASSYGTLGTF
CDR3 DNA: TGTGCCAGCAGTTACGGCACCCTGGGAACCTTC

clone size: .
V gene: TRBV29-1
D gene: .
J gene: TRBJ1-2
CDR3 protein: CSVPMTGTGYTF
CDR3 DNA: TGCAGCGTTCCGATGACAGGCACTGGCTACACCTTC

clone size: .
V gene: TRBV28
D gene: TRBD2
J gene: TRBJ2-7
CDR3 protein: CASIPGLGGYEQYF
CDR3 DNA: TGTGCCAGCATTCCGGGACTAGGGGGTTACGAGCAGTACTTC

clone size: .
V gene: TRBV6-5
D gene: .
J gene: TRBJ2-7
CDR3 protein: CASSYGAAHYEQYF
CDR3 DNA: TGTGCCAGCAGTTACGGAGCGGCACACTACGAGCAGTACTTC

clone size: .
V gene: TRBV10-3
D gene: .
J gene: TRBJ2-5
CDR3 protein: CAISESRDSLGETQYF
CDR3 DNA: TGTGCCATCAGTGAGTCGCGGGACAGCCTTGGGGAGACCCAGTACTTC

clone size: .
V gene: TRBV7-9
D gene: TRBD1
J gene: TRBJ1-2
CDR3 protein: CASSGTGNGYTF
CDR3 DNA: TGTGCCAGCAGCGGGACAGGAAATGGCTACACCTTC

clone size: .
V gene: TRBV5-5
D gene: .
J gene: TRBJ2-7
CDR3 protein: CASSATLREQYF
CDR3 DNA: TGTGCCAGCAGCGCCACCCTGCGGGAGCAGTACTTC

clone size: few
V gene: TRBV7-6
D gene: TRBD1
J gene: TRBJ2-7
CDR3 protein: CASSSDRGYEQYF
CDR3 DNA: TGTGCCAGCAGCTCCGACAGGGGCTACGAGCAGTACTTC

clone size: .
V gene: TRBV10-3
D gene: .
J gene: TRBJ1-2
CDR3 protein: CAIRYPTGKVNNYGYTF
CDR3 DNA: TGTGCCATCAGGTATCCGACGGGGAAAGTTAATAACTATGGCTACACCTTC

clone size: .
V gene: TRBV27
D gene: TRBD2
J gene: TRBJ2-1
CDR3 protein: CASSLDSGRGNNEQFF
CDR3 DNA: TGTGCCAGCAGTCTAGATAGCGGGAGGGGTAACAATGAGCAGTTCTTC

clone size: .
V gene: TRBV5-4
D gene: TRBD1
J gene: TRBJ2-3
CDR3 protein: CASSLFQAGGNTQYF
CDR3 DNA: TGTGCCAGCAGCTTATTCCAGGCAGGGGGAAATACGCAGTATTTT

clone size: .
V gene: TRBV4-3
D gene: .
J gene: TRBJ2-5
CDR3 protein: CASSLVGGPTQETQYF
CDR3 DNA: TGCGCCAGCAGCCTGGTAGGGGGACCCACCCAAGAGACCCAGTACTTC

clone size: .
V gene: TRBV5-1
D gene: .
J gene: TRBJ2-1
CDR3 protein: CASSLAGEWGRGNEQFF
CDR3 DNA: TGCGCCAGCAGCTTGGCGGGGGAATGGGGGCGAGGAAATGAGCAGTTCTTC

clone size: .
V gene: TRBV5-8
D gene: TRBD2
J gene: TRBJ2-1
CDR3 protein: CASSLAWAGGTYNEQFF
CDR3 DNA: TGTGCCAGCAGCTTGGCCTGGGCGGGAGGGACCTACAATGAGCAGTTCTTC

clone size: few
V gene: TRBV20-1
D gene: .
J gene: TRBJ1-1
CDR3 protein: CSANTGTEAFF
CDR3 DNA: TGCAGTGCTAACACGGGAACTGAAGCTTTCTTT

clone size: .
V gene: TRBV15
D gene: .
J gene: TRBJ1-2
CDR3 protein: CATSQVWGAGVNYGYTF
CDR3 DNA: TGTGCCACCAGCCAGGTGTGGGGGGCTGGGGTGAACTATGGCTACACCTTC

clone size: .
V gene: TRBV11-3
D gene: .
J gene: TRBJ1-1
CDR3 protein: CASSPRGGMPEAFF
CDR3 DNA: TGTGCCAGCAGTCCGAGGGGTGGTATGCCTGAAGCTTTCTTT

clone size: .
V gene: TRBV28
D gene: .
J gene: TRBJ2-1
CDR3 protein: CASSSFPSLAINEQFF
CDR3 DNA: TGTGCCAGCAGTAGTTTCCCCTCGCTAGCGATCAATGAGCAGTTCTTC

clone size: once
V gene: TRBV4-3
D gene: TRBD2
J gene: TRBJ2-7
CDR3 protein: CASSQVSSGAPYEQYF
CDR3 DNA: TGCGCCAGCAGCCAAGTCTCTAGCGGGGCCCCCTACGAGCAGTACTTC

clone size: .
V gene: TRBV9
D gene: TRBD2
J gene: TRBJ2-7
CDR3 protein: CASSVAGGSSYEQYF
CDR3 DNA: TGTGCCAGCAGCGTAGCTGGCGGGAGCTCCTACGAGCAGTACTTC

clone size: .
V gene: TRBV5-4
D gene: .
J gene: TRBJ2-7
CDR3 protein: CASSFREPPTGVFYEQYF
CDR3 DNA: TGTGCCAGCAGCTTTCGGGAGCCCCCCACAGGGGTCTTCTACGAGCAGTACTTC

clone size: .
V gene: TRBV6-5
D gene: TRBD1
J gene: TRBJ2-2
CDR3 protein: CASSRDRGTGELFF
CDR3 DNA: TGTGCCAGCAGTCGGGACAGGGGCACCGGGGAGCTGTTTTTT

clone size: .
V gene: TRBV6-1
D gene: .
J gene: TRBJ2-1
CDR3 protein: CASSEGGGSYNEQFF
CDR3 DNA: TGTGCCAGCAGTGAAGGAGGGGGGTCCTACAATGAGCAGTTCTTC

clone size: .
V gene: TRBV7-9
D gene: TRBD1
J gene: TRBJ1-1
CDR3 protein: CASSTQTGVYTEAFF
CDR3 DNA: TGTGCCAGCAGCACCCAGACAGGGGTCTACACTGAAGCTTTCTTT

clone size: once
V gene: TRBV15
D gene: .
J gene: TRBJ2-1
CDR3 protein: CATSFPGTPGVLEQFF
CDR3 DNA: TGTGCCACCAGCTTCCCCGGGACCCCCGGAGTGCTTGAGCAGTTCTTC

clone size: .
V gene: TRBV4-3
D gene: .
J gene: TRBJ1-6
CDR3 protein: CASSQKGPNSPLHF
CDR3 DNA: TGCGCCAGCAGCCAAAAGGGTCCTAATTCACCCCTCCACTTT

clone size: .
V gene: TRBV5-6
D gene: .
J gene: TRBJ1-4
CDR3 protein: CASSLAWVGATNEKLFF
CDR3 DNA: TGTGCCAGCAGCTTGGCCTGGGTAGGGGCAACTAATGAAAAACTGTTTTTT

clone size: .
V gene: TRBV5-1
D gene: .
J gene: TRBJ1-4
CDR3 protein: CASSLVGDPYEKLFF
CDR3 DNA: TGCGCCAGCAGCTTGGTCGGGGACCCCTATGAAAAACTGTTTTTT

clone size: once
V gene: TRBV6-5
D gene: .
J gene: TRBJ2-5
CDR3 protein: CASSYSRETQYF
CDR3 DNA: TGTGCCAGCAGTTACTCGAGGGAGACCCAGTACTTC

clone size: .
V gene: TRBV6-5
D gene: .
J gene: TRBJ1-1
CDR3 protein: CASSYSTLFFF
CDR3 DNA: TGTGCCAGCAGTTACTCGACCCTTTTTTTCTTT

clone size: .
V gene: TRBV5-1
D gene: TRBD1
J gene: TRBJ2-7
CDR3 protein: CASSLAQGTYEQYF
CDR3 DNA: TGCGCCAGCAGCTTGGCACAGGGGACCTACGAGCAGTACTTC